This passage covers 7 T cell receptor beta chains from one sample sequenced in a study of T cells in Graves' hyperthyroidism and ophthalmopathy. RNA transcripts served as the template for amplifying TCR beta CDR3 regions. HTBI primers were the set used in a first-round RT-PCR of the TCR CDR3. TCRdb recomputed calls from the multiplex PCR reads with MiXCR, one row per CDR3 protein. This table has over 250,000 distinct CDR3 sequences, under 30% appearing once. Input material: blood. These receptors were taken from a man aged 35 to 55 with Graves' hyperthyroidism that later progressed to Graves' ophthalmopathy.

Notes on this clonotype: Because the CDR3 is missing its conserved closing phenylalanine or tryptophan, this is likely a read error. The chain is built from TRBV18 and TRBJ1-1; no clear D gene. The germline V and J ends were trimmed by 3 bases and 4 bases, with 3 bases remaining between them. CDR3 size: 11 residues. Germline lookup yields CDR1 KGHSH and CDR2 LQKENI. Written as DNA, the CDR3 is TGTGCCAGCTCACCCGGCACTGAAGCTTTCTCT. Protein sequence: CASSPGTEAFS.

The J gene is TRBJ1-5, the V gene TRBV12-3 or TRBV12-4; the D is unclear. This CDR3 region has 14 residues. V lost 3 bases to trimming and J lost 3 bases, with 9 bases between them. The CDR3 sequence is CASSLNGVNQPQHF. The CDR3 DNA reads as TGTGCCAGCAGTTTGAACGGTGTCAATCAGCCCCAGCATTTT.

This clonotype showed up many times. The junction and the germline gene differ at one end; a read error may be behind it. The chain joins TRBV6-4 to TRBJ2-2; a possible D gene is TRBD1 (6 bases). Germline V lookup: CDR1 MRHNA, CDR2 SNTAGT. The CDR3 loop spans 14 amino acids. The DNA for the CDR3 is TGTGCCGGCAGGGAACGGACAGTCACCGGGGAGCTGTTTTTT. This gives the protein CAGRERTVTGELFF.

This clonotype was seen at least ten times. This chain uses TRBV3-1 with TRBJ1-3; 7 nucleotides match TRBD1. The CDR3 loop spans 15 amino acids. In germline, CDR1 is LGHDT, CDR2 YNNKEL (reference sequence). V shed 5 bases and J 4 bases; nucleotides not matched to a gene: 8. The CDR3 bases are TGTGCCAGCAGCTCACGTGGGACAGACGGAAACACCATATATTTT. Its protein is CASSSRGTDGNTIYF.

Many counts were recorded for this clonotype. The V and J genes are TRBV20-1 and TRBJ1-2, with 7 positions matching TRBD1. This CDR3 comprises 14 residues. Per germline, CDR1 DFQATT and CDR2 SNEGSKA (reference sequence). V shed 6 bases, J shed 5 bases, and the junction held 12 bases outside the gene matches. The CDR3 sequence is CSAREAGGAYGYTF. CDR3 DNA: TGCAGTGCCAGGGAAGCAGGGGGAGCGTATGGCTACACCTTC.

The CDR3 is CASKEDRWGNYGYTF. CDR3 DNA: TGTGCCAGCAAGGAGGACAGGTGGGGTAACTATGGCTACACCTTC. The V and J genes are TRBV2 and TRBJ1-2, with 7 bases identical to TRBD1. Germline CDR1 SNHLY, CDR2 FYNNEI. This CDR3 is 15 amino acids long. After removal of 7 bases from V and 1 base from J, the junction contained 9 bases not matched to a gene.

About this clonotype itself: A much bigger clone sits one base away, suggesting this may be a read error. This rearrangement joins TRBV28 to TRBJ2-2; D is possibly TRBD1 or TRBD2 (5 bases each). Between the trimmed V and J ends, which lost 7 bases and 3 bases, there was a span of 18 bases. This CDR3 contains 16 residues. Germline V gives CDR1 MDHEN, CDR2 SYDVKM. The CDR3 nucleotides read TGTGCCAGCAACCCTTCGGGACGGAACTACACCGGGGAGCTGTTTTTT. This encodes CASNPSGRNYTGELFF.